The 25 T cell receptor beta chains below were found in one sample sequenced in a study of T cell responses to AZD1222 COVID-19 vaccine. The assay was immunoSEQ multiplex PCR, and TCRdb's table has in-frame clones only and misses some. Of 150,000 to 200,000 clones listed, under 95% were seen once; the top ten hold around 0.98%. Sample: peripheral blood, taken 28 days after the second AZD1222 dose. These receptors all stem from an adult who received the AZD1222 COVID-19 vaccine.

This chain connects TRBV2 to TRBJ2-5; TRBD1 might be the D (5 bases). Germline V gene lookup returns CDR1 SNHLY and CDR2 FYNNEI. V gave up 7 bases and J gave up 5 bases, with 8 bases separating them. The CDR3 has 11 amino acids. DNA of the CDR3: TGTGCCAGCACCAAGGGGGAGACCCAGTACTTC. Protein product: CASTKGETQYF.

The V and J genes are TRBV6-2 or TRBV6-3 and TRBJ2-5; D remains ambiguous. The CDR3 totals 13 residues. Germline lookup yields CDR1 MNHEY and CDR2 SVGEGT. V was trimmed by 2 bases and J by 2 bases, leaving 6 bases between them. CDR3 bases: TGTGCCAGCAGTTACCGCGTACAAGAGACCCAGTACTTC. It encodes CASSYRVQETQYF.

The chain joins TRBV6-5 to TRBJ1-2; 7 bases map to TRBD1. The germline CDR1 and CDR2 sequences are MNHEY and SVGAGI. CDR3 length: 13 amino acids. Trimming at V came to 10 bases and at J to 6 bases, leaving 11 bases not matched to a gene. The CDR3 here is CATYTGDGDGYTF. Here the CDR3 DNA reads TGTGCCACCTACACAGGGGACGGCGATGGCTACACCTTC.

This chain links TRBV6-5 with TRBJ2-7; D is unresolved. This CDR3 region has 13 residues. Trimming took 11 bases from V and 5 from J, leaving 19 bases between them. Germline V gene lookup returns CDR1 MNHEY and CDR2 SVGAGI. CDR3 sequence: CALSVALRNEQYF. In nucleotides, the CDR3 is TGTGCCCTTTCGGTAGCTTTAAGGAACGAGCAGTACTTC.

This chain links TRBV19 with TRBJ1-3; no reliable D call. With 4 bases removed from V and 3 bases from J, the gap between germline ends came to 4 bases. The germline CDR1 and CDR2 sequences are LNHDA and SQIVND (reference sequence). This CDR3 comprises 12 residues. CDR3 loop: CASSRHGNTIYF. The DNA for the CDR3 is TGTGCCAGTAGTAGGCATGGAAACACCATATATTTT.

This rearrangement joins TRBV3-1 (or the pseudogene TRBV3-2) to TRBJ1-2; D is ambiguous. The germline V and J ends were trimmed by 1 base and 8 bases, with 14 bases remaining between them. Germline-derived CDR1 and CDR2 are LGHDT and YNNKEL (reference sequence). CDR3 size: 14 residues. The CDR3 DNA follows: TGTGCCAGCAGCCAAGCGGGCCCCTCGGGCGGCTACACCTTC. Protein product: CASSQAGPSGGYTF.

V gene TRBV12-3 or TRBV12-4 combines with J gene TRBJ1-1, with D possibly being TRBD1 (5 bases). V was clipped by 6 bases and J by 8 bases, with 13 bases between them. The CDR3 sequence is 12 residues long. CDR3 DNA sequence: TGTGCCAGCAGGGGCCTGGGGCAGGAAGCTTTCTTT. Encoded protein: CASRGLGQEAFF.

The chain joins TRBV12-5 to TRBJ1-2, with TRBD1 matching over 9 bases. This CDR3 has 13 amino acids. CDR1 is LGHNT, CDR2 FRNRAP, per germline. V was pared by 7 bases and J by 8 bases, with 8 bases of the junction left unmatched. The chain's CDR3 is CASAVQGADGYTF. In nucleotides, the CDR3 is TGTGCTAGTGCCGTACAGGGGGCTGACGGCTACACCTTC.

This chain links TRBV18 with TRBJ1-2; D unclear. Deletions cut 2 bases from V and 0 bases from J, with 7 bases between. Germline-derived CDR1 and CDR2 are KGHSH and LQKENI. The CDR3 consists of 14 residues. CDR3 DNA: TGTGCCAGCTCACCAGTTGGACCTAACTATGGCTACACCTTC. It is translated as CASSPVGPNYGYTF.

This clone has only one observation. This sequence joins TRBV30 and TRBJ1-2; weak D call: TRBD1 (5 bases). CDR1 is GTSNPN and CDR2 is SVGIG in the germline V gene (reference sequence). Trimming took 3 bases from V and 8 from J, leaving 13 bases between them. CDR3 length equals 12 residues. CDR3 DNA sequence: TGTGCCTGGAGCAGGGCCGTAGGGGGCTACACCTTC. Protein: CAWSRAVGGYTF.

The V and J genes are TRBV5-4 and TRBJ2-5; the D gene is possibly TRBD2 (6 bases). This CDR3 comprises 15 residues. Trimming shortened V by 4 bases and J by 4 bases, and 17 bases separated the two germline ends. From germline, CDR1 is SGHNT and CDR2 YYREEE (reference sequence). Here the CDR3 DNA reads TGTGCCAGCAGCCCCCAGGAGGGTTGGGGAGAGACCCAGTACTTC. Translation: CASSPQEGWGETQYF.

This rearrangement joins TRBV27 to TRBJ2-4; 9 positions agree with TRBD1. CDR3 length equals 14 residues. Losses at the gene ends were 4 bases for V and 9 bases for J; bases not matched to a gene: 7. Germline values: CDR1 MNHEY, CDR2 SMNVEV (reference sequence). DNA of the CDR3: TGTGCCAGCAGTTCGGGAGACAGGGGGAGCATTCAGTACTTC. This encodes CASSSGDRGSIQYF.

This chain connects TRBV6-5 to TRBJ1-1; D remains unclear. V gave up 6 bases and J gave up 1 base, with 6 bases separating them. In germline, CDR1 is MNHEY, CDR2 SVGAGI. The CDR3 is 12 residues long. DNA of the CDR3: TGTGCCAGCAGCCGATCGAACACTGAAGCTTTCTTT. This codes for CASSRSNTEAFF.

The chain combines TRBV4-1 with TRBJ1-5; possibly TRBD1 for D (6 bases). CDR1 and CDR2 (germline): MGHRA, YSYEKL. This CDR3 has 15 amino acids. Between the trimmed V and J ends, which lost 5 bases and 4 bases, there was a span of 15 bases. CDR3 region: CASSERGGLNQPQHF. CDR3 coding DNA: TGCGCCAGCAGCGAGAGGGGGGGGCTTAATCAGCCCCAGCATTTT.

The J gene is TRBJ2-5, the V gene TRBV5-4; D tentatively reads TRBD1 or TRBD2 (6 bases each). The germline V and J ends were trimmed by 0 bases and 4 bases, with 16 bases remaining between them. Germline V CDR1 and CDR2: SGHNT, YYREEE (reference sequence). This CDR3 region has 16 residues. CDR3 in DNA: TGTGCCAGCAGCTTGGATCCGGGGGCCGGCGGAGAGACCCAGTACTTC. Amino acids: CASSLDPGAGGETQYF.

The V gene is TRBV19, the J gene TRBJ1-2, with a possible D match to TRBD1 (6 bases). CDR3 size: 15 residues. The germline gives CDR1 LNHDA, CDR2 SQIVND (reference sequence). The germline V and J ends were trimmed by 10 bases and 3 bases, with 21 bases remaining between them. The CDR3 is CATNPSGRGDYGYTF. The CDR3 DNA is TGTGCCACGAACCCCTCGGGCAGGGGAGACTATGGCTACACCTTC.

A single count supports this clone. The rearrangement uses TRBV12-3 or TRBV12-4 and TRBJ1-2; D not resolved. This CDR3 contains 12 residues. Trimming took 0 bases from V and 6 from J, leaving 5 bases between them. CDR3: CASSLAGNGYTF. The CDR3 DNA is TGTGCCAGCAGTTTAGCAGGGAATGGCTACACCTTC.

The chain carries TRBV10-3 and TRBJ1-1; no definite D call. CDR3 size: 13 residues. Germline assignment: CDR1 ENHRY and CDR2 SYGVKD. V lost 4 bases and J 2 bases, leaving 8 bases between the germline ends. CDR3 sequence: CAISGHANTEAFF. CDR3 coding DNA: TGTGCCATCAGTGGACACGCCAACACTGAAGCTTTCTTT.

The chain carries TRBV5-1 and TRBJ1-4, with 9 bases identical to TRBD1. Looked up from germline, CDR1 is SGHRS and CDR2 is YFSETQ. V was clipped by 4 bases and J by 4 bases; unmatched bases: 2. This CDR3 is built from 14 residues. CDR3 sequence (DNA): TGCGCCAGCAGCCAGACAGGGGGTAATGAAAAACTGTTTTTT. Translated, it gives CASSQTGGNEKLFF.

The gene calls are TRBV6-1 and TRBJ2-3; 9 bases fit TRBD1. Per germline, CDR1 MNHNS and CDR2 SASEGT. The length of the CDR3 is 16 residues. Trimming removed 2 bases from V and 4 bases from J; junction bases left unmatched: 7. CDR3: CASSERGQGGADTQYF. The CDR3, as DNA: TGTGCCAGCAGTGAAAGGGGACAGGGAGGGGCAGATACGCAGTATTTT.

V gene TRBV5-4 combines with J gene TRBJ2-5; possible D gene TRBD2, 5 bases. Trimming cost V 2 bases and J 7 bases, with 12 bases left between them. CDR1 is SGHNT and CDR2 is YYREEE in the germline V gene (reference sequence). The CDR3 sequence is 13 residues long. CDR3: CASSFSSGGTQYF. The CDR3 bases are TGTGCCAGCAGCTTCAGCAGCGGCGGGACCCAGTACTTC.

This clone occurred once. The V gene is TRBV30, the J gene TRBJ1-3; no definite D call. Between the trimmed V and J ends, which lost 3 bases and 0 bases, there was a span of 12 bases. Germline V lookup: CDR1 GTSNPN, CDR2 SVGIG (reference sequence). The CDR3 consists of 15 residues. As DNA, the CDR3 is TGTGCCTGGAGGGGCAGGTTAAGCTCTGGAAACACCATATATTTT. It codes for CAWRGRLSSGNTIYF.

The rearrangement joins TRBV5-1 to TRBJ1-1, with TRBD1 matching 7 bases. CDR3 size: 14 residues. CDR1 SGHRS and CDR2 YFSETQ come from the germline V gene. Trimming removed 1 base from V and 4 bases from J; junction bases left unmatched: 4. The CDR3 spells CASSLRAGGTEAFF. CDR3 in DNA: TGCGCCAGCAGCTTGAGGGCAGGGGGCACTGAAGCTTTCTTT.

The chain joins TRBV6-4 to TRBJ2-3; possible D gene TRBD2, 7 bases. V was cut by 7 bases and J by 4 bases, with 15 bases left in between. There are 14 residues in the CDR3. Germline V lookup: CDR1 MRHNA, CDR2 SNTAGT. For the CDR3, the DNA is TGTGCCAGCAACTATAAGGGGGGGGCAGATACGCAGTATTTT. Translation: CASNYKGGADTQYF.

As to this clone: Distinct nucleotide sequences in the sample also encode this CDR3. The DNA of the CDR3 is TGTGCCAGCAGCTTAGAAGGGCAGCCCCAGCATTTT. Protein: CASSLEGQPQHF. The J gene is TRBJ1-5, the V gene TRBV11-2; D is undetermined. This CDR3 region has 12 residues. Germline loops: CDR1 SGHAT, CDR2 FQNNGV. Trimming left V 0 bases short and J 7 bases short, with 4 bases between.